A selection of T cell receptor beta chains follows, all from one sample in a study of shared clonotypes between healthy human individuals. Libraries were prepared by immunoSEQ multiplex PCR; TCRdb keeps only in-frame clonotypes and omits some of them. This table has 2,500,000 or so clones, roughly 93% appearing once. The specimen was naive CD4+ T cells from PBMCs. Receptors originate from a man in his late teens or twenties in good health. Some clones in this sample may be carry-over from other donors' samples. The conserved cysteine and the conserved F or W are not part of the CDR3 here.

J: TRBJ1-1; V: TRBV19; CDR3: ASTGWGEAF
J: .; V: TRBV28; CDR3: ASSLDYYEQY
J: TRBJ2-1; V: TRBV6-6; CDR3: ASSGGLAGYNEQF
J: TRBJ1-3; V: TRBV6-6; CDR3: ASSPGRSSGNTIY
J: TRBJ2-3; V: TRBV2; CDR3: ASSDKSSGARTQY
J: TRBJ2-2; V: TRBV11-2; CDR3: GVVRGPGELF
J: TRBJ2-7; V: TRBV5-1; CDR3: ASSAGQGLEQY
J: TRBJ2-7; V: TRBV7-6; CDR3: ASSSVNRGEQY
J: TRBJ2-3; V: TRBV27; CDR3: ASRPVSLGDTQY
J: TRBJ2-3; V: TRBV6-1; CDR3: ASSEGTDTQY
J: TRBJ1-1; V: TRBV7-9; CDR3: ASSLGAATEAF
J: TRBJ2-3; V: TRBV18; CDR3: ASNRKEQTDTQY
J: TRBJ1-4; V: TRBV7-9; CDR3: ASSLNEKLF
J: TRBJ2-7; V: TRBV18; CDR3: ASSQGQGRDEQY
J: TRBJ1-3; V: TRBV5-1; CDR3: ASSFDGNSGNTIY
J: TRBJ2-1; V: TRBV6-1; CDR3: ASSVRNEQF
J: TRBJ2-6; V: TRBV28; CDR3: ASSLYAGGLSGANVLT
J: TRBJ2-7; V: TRBV9; CDR3: ASSPRLAGGPEY